This TCR beta chain was sequenced in a study of T cell changes during pregnancy in multiple sclerosis. Profiled with immunoSEQ multiplex PCR; TCRdb holds only in-frame clones, not every one. The sample has just under 65,000 clones; 91% are singletons. The germline V gene has CDR1 SNHLY and CDR2 FYNNEI. The CDR3 runs to 16 residues. Deletions cut 6 bases from V and 0 bases from J, with 17 bases between. This sequence was found in a female donor in good health, enrolled as a control in a pregnancy study. This rearrangement joins TRBV2 to TRBJ1-1, with D unclear. The sample consisted of peripheral blood, taken after pregnancy. CDR3 nucleotide sequence: TGTGCCAGCAGGACACCTGGCCAGGCCATGAACACTGAAGCTTTCTTT. Protein: CASRTPGQAMNTEAFF.